This passage covers 28 T cell receptor beta chains from one sample sequenced in a study of blood T cell repertoires in COVID-19. Here immunoSEQ multiplex PCR was the method, and the copy in TCRdb shows in-frame clones only, minus some. This sample has tens of thousands of clones; approximately 84% occur once, and the top ten carry more than 2.5%. Sequencing used peripheral blood. These receptors were taken from a man between 45 and 60 years old with acute or convalescent COVID-19.

This clone was seen once. The V call is TRBV4-1, the J call TRBJ2-1, with TRBD2 identical over 11 bases. The trim removed 4 bases at V and 4 bases at J, leaving 3 bases unmatched. The CDR3 has 15 amino acids. CDR1 and CDR2 from the germline V gene are MGHRA and YSYEKL. CDR3 in DNA: TGCGCCAGCAGCCTCACTAGCGGGAGTTACAATGAGCAGTTCTTC. This codes for CASSLTSGSYNEQFF.

This clone has just a few counts. The chain joins TRBV3-1 (or the pseudogene TRBV3-2) to TRBJ2-2; TRBD2 aligns across 8 bases. V trimming: 1 base; J trimming: 7 bases; junction bases outside the gene matches: 11. Germline V lookup: CDR1 LGHDT, CDR2 YNNKEL (reference sequence). This CDR3 region has 17 residues. CDR3 in DNA: TGTGCCAGCAGCCAAGTGCACCGGGAGGGTCCGGGCGGGGAGCTGTTTTTT. Protein product: CASSQVHREGPGGELFF.

The genes are TRBV5-1 and TRBJ2-3, with 9 bases that match TRBD1. The CDR3 spans 16 residues. V shed 2 bases and J 0 bases; nucleotides not matched to a gene: 4. CDR1 is SGHRS, CDR2 YFSETQ, per germline. CDR3 loop: CASSLQGAISTDTQYF. CDR3 in DNA: TGCGCCAGCAGCTTACAGGGGGCGATTAGCACAGATACGCAGTATTTT.

V usage is TRBV6-4 and J usage is TRBJ1-6; maybe TRBD1 (6 bases). Looked up from germline, CDR1 is MRHNA and CDR2 is SNTAGT. Trimming pared 0 bases from V and 9 bases from J, leaving 12 bases between. The length of the CDR3 is 15 residues. In nucleotides, the CDR3 is TGTGCCAGCAGTGACTCCGGGACACCCACTTCACCCCTCCACTTT. Protein sequence: CASSDSGTPTSPLHF.

The V call is TRBV5-8, the J call TRBJ1-4; D gene uncertain. The V end lost 4 bases, the J end lost 4 bases, and 11 bases lay between the germline ends. The CDR3 consists of 14 residues. Germline CDR1 is SGHTS and CDR2 is YDEGEE. The CDR3 DNA sequence: TGTGCCAGCAGCCAACCGGGAGATAATGAAAAACTGTTTTTT. Translation: CASSQPGDNEKLFF.

The chain couples TRBV19 to TRBJ2-7; D possibly corresponds to TRBD1 (5 bases). V was cut by 1 base and J by 4 bases, with 11 bases left in between. The V gene's germline CDR1 is LNHDA and CDR2 SQIVND (reference sequence). CDR3 length: 14 residues. The CDR3 reads CASSIGQGLYEQYF. The CDR3 DNA sequence: TGTGCCAGTAGTATAGGTCAGGGCCTGTACGAGCAGTACTTC.

The chain combines TRBV5-6 with TRBJ1-1; D remains unclear. The V end was cut by 5 bases, the J end by 0 bases, with 8 bases between. Germline CDR1 reads SGHDT; CDR2 reads YYEEEE. The CDR3 is 13 residues long. CDR3 bases: TGTGCCAGCAGTTCAGACATGAACACTGAAGCTTTCTTT. It specifies CASSSDMNTEAFF.

The gene calls are TRBV2 and TRBJ2-5, with unresolved D. Germline V gene lookup returns CDR1 SNHLY and CDR2 FYNNEI. V lost 2 bases and J lost 3, with 10 bases in between. This CDR3 is 14 amino acids long. This chain's CDR3 is CASSEWVEKETQYF. DNA of the CDR3: TGTGCCAGCAGTGAATGGGTGGAGAAAGAGACCCAGTACTTC.

This clone was recorded a few times. V gene TRBV11-2 combines with J gene TRBJ1-6; possibly TRBD1 for D (6 bases). V gave up 0 bases and J gave up 7 bases, with 10 bases separating them. CDR3 length: 15 residues. Germline CDR1 and CDR2: SGHAT and FQNNGV. In DNA, the CDR3 is TGTGCCAGCAGCTTAGAGTCAGGGGCGAATTCACCCCTCCACTTT. This encodes CASSLESGANSPLHF.

The chain couples TRBV10-2 to TRBJ1-3, with 8 bases that match TRBD1. The CDR3 totals 18 residues. Germline loops: CDR1 WSHSY, CDR2 SAAADI. The junction had 12 bases not matched to a gene; V was cut back by 3 bases and J by 2 bases. In DNA, the CDR3 is TGCGCCAGCAGTGATTGGCCAGGGGGCACGCTTGCTGGAAACACCATATATTTT. It specifies CASSDWPGGTLAGNTIYF.

The V call is TRBV20-1, the J call TRBJ2-1; a possible D gene is TRBD2 (6 bases). Germline loops: CDR1 DFQATT, CDR2 SNEGSKA (reference sequence). This CDR3 contains 11 residues. Trimming cost V 7 bases and J 8 bases, with 12 bases left between them. DNA for the CDR3: TGCAGTGTTGGTAGCGGTCATGAGCAGTTCTTC. Its protein is CSVGSGHEQFF.

The chain is built from TRBV19 and TRBJ2-3, with D perhaps TRBD1 (6 bases). This CDR3 comprises 15 residues. Trimming took off 5 bases at V and 1 base at J, with 13 bases between the two ends. Per germline, CDR1 LNHDA and CDR2 SQIVND (reference sequence). The CDR3 coding sequence is TGTGCCAGTAGTGGGGGACACCAAGGCACAGATACGCAGTATTTT. This encodes CASSGGHQGTDTQYF.

CDR3 bases: TGCAGCGTTGGGGATCGAGGGGGGGACTCCTCCGGGACCCAGTACTTC. Protein product: CSVGDRGGDSSGTQYF. The chain couples TRBV29-1 to TRBJ2-5; a weak D match, TRBD2 (7 bases). In germline, CDR1 is SQVTM, CDR2 ANQGSEA. Trimming left V 4 bases short and J 7 bases short, with 25 bases between. The CDR3 runs 16 residues.

The chain has TRBV6-5 and TRBJ1-4, with TRBD1 identical over 7 bases. After removal of 7 bases from V and 8 bases from J, the junction contained 7 bases not matched to a gene. This CDR3 is 13 amino acids long. Germline loops: CDR1 MNHEY, CDR2 SVGAGI. This chain's CDR3 is CASNRGRGEKLFF. CDR3 nucleotides: TGTGCCAGCAATAGGGGGCGAGGAGAAAAACTGTTTTTT.

The rearrangement links TRBV29-1 to TRBJ1-1, with a tentative D call TRBD1 (6 bases). The germline gives CDR1 SQVTM, CDR2 ANQGSEA. The length of the CDR3 is 15 residues. The V end lost 7 bases, the J end lost 3 bases, and 21 bases lay between the germline ends. The CDR3 protein is CSAGTRGTLDTEAFF. As DNA, the CDR3 is TGCAGCGCAGGGACCAGGGGAACCCTGGACACTGAAGCTTTCTTT. The variable domain in full, with the rest retrieved from reference TRBV29-1 and TRBJ1-1, is SAVISQKPSRDICQRGTSLTIQCQVDSQVTMMFWYRQQPGQSLTLIATANQGSEATYESGFVIDKFPISRPNLTFSTLTVSNMSPEDSSIYLCSAGTRGTLDTEAFFGQGTRLTVV.

The V gene is TRBV21-1, the J gene TRBJ2-7; the table's D call of TRBD2 was not tested on the DNA. TRBV21-1 corresponds to a pseudogene. This CDR3 contains 14 residues. The CDR3 region has the DNA TGTGCCAGCAGCAAAGAACGGGGGGCCTACGAGCAGTACTTC. Its protein is CASSKERGAYEQYF.

The gene calls are TRBV3-1 (or the pseudogene TRBV3-2) and TRBJ2-1, with 12 bases lining up with TRBD2. J gave up 7 bases and V 1 base, and 5 bases lay outside the gene matches. Looked up from germline, CDR1 is LGHDT and CDR2 is YNNKEL (reference sequence). CDR3 size: 16 residues. The CDR3 is CASSQASGGAFNEQFF. The CDR3, as DNA: TGTGCCAGCAGCCAAGCTAGCGGGGGGGCCTTTAATGAGCAGTTCTTC.

The chain uses TRBV5-1 and TRBJ2-3; the D is unclear. The length of the CDR3 is 15 residues. Trimming removed 3 bases from V and 0 bases from J, with 11 bases in between. CDR1 is SGHRS and CDR2 is YFSETQ in the germline V gene. The CDR3 DNA is TGCGCCAGCAGCTCCCTGCTAACTAGCACAGATACGCAGTATTTT. Protein: CASSSLLTSTDTQYF.

In its sample, this clone was seen a few times. The chain combines TRBV27 with TRBJ2-5; 8 bases agree with TRBD1. Germline loops: CDR1 MNHEY, CDR2 SMNVEV (reference sequence). The CDR3 totals 12 residues. V was pared by 10 bases and J by 4 bases, with 5 bases of the junction left unmatched. CDR3 residues: CANRTGRETQYF. CDR3 nucleotides: TGTGCCAATCGGACAGGGCGAGAGACCCAGTACTTC.

The J gene is TRBJ1-5, the V gene TRBV7-2, with 10 nucleotides matching TRBD1. This CDR3 is built from 14 residues. Trimming cost V 3 bases and J 5 bases; bases outside gene matches: 1. Germline CDR1 reads SGHTA; CDR2 reads FQGNSA. The CDR3 here is CASSFGTGDQPQHF. The DNA for the CDR3 is TGTGCCAGCAGCTTCGGGACAGGGGATCAGCCCCAGCATTTT.

This chain uses TRBV7-2 with TRBJ2-5; TRBD2 aligns across 10 bases. Per germline, CDR1 SGHTA and CDR2 FQGNSA. Trimming at V came to 2 bases and at J to 5 bases, leaving 8 bases not matched to a gene. The CDR3 consists of 16 residues. CDR3 bases: TGTGCCAGCAGCTTACTAGCGGGAGTGGTGAGGGAGACCCAGTACTTC. Its translation: CASSLLAGVVRETQYF.

The chain links TRBV5-1 to TRBJ2-7; TRBD2 is a possible D gene (5 bases). The CDR3 is 13 amino acids. The germline V gene encodes CDR1 SGHRS and CDR2 YFSETQ. The germline V and J ends were trimmed by 0 bases and 5 bases, with 9 bases remaining between them. The CDR3 bases are TGCGCCAGCAGCTTGGTTGTCGGGGACGAGCAGTACTTC. Protein sequence: CASSLVVGDEQYF. Looking up the rest from reference TRBV5-1 and TRBJ2-7 gives the full variable domain: KAGVTQTPRYLIKTRGQQVTLSCSPISGHRSVSWYQQTPGQGLQFLFEYFSETQRNKGNFPGRFSGRQFSNSRSEMNVSTLELGDSALYLCASSLVVGDEQYFGPGTRLTVT.

The chain is built from TRBV7-3 and TRBJ2-1; a weak D match, TRBD2 (5 bases). V shed 5 bases and J shed 4 bases, with 12 bases lying between them. This CDR3 region has 14 residues. Looked up from germline, CDR1 is SGHTA and CDR2 is FQGTGA. CDR3 amino acids: CASSPGREYNEQFF. As DNA, the CDR3 is TGTGCCAGCAGCCCGGGAAGGGAGTACAATGAGCAGTTCTTC.

The chain uses TRBV27 and TRBJ1-5; no reliable D call. CDR3 length equals 14 residues. V was clipped by 4 bases and J by 0 bases, with 7 bases between them. The V gene's germline CDR1 is MNHEY and CDR2 SMNVEV (reference sequence). The CDR3, as DNA: TGTGCCAGCAGTTCGAGAAATAGCAATCAGCCCCAGCATTTT. The encoded protein is CASSSRNSNQPQHF.

This sequence joins TRBV4-1 and TRBJ1-2; D not resolved. The CDR3 runs 12 residues. Germline lookup yields CDR1 MGHRA and CDR2 YSYEKL. V was shortened by 1 base and J by 6 bases, with 6 bases between the two germline ends. CDR3 residues: CASSQVADGYTF. DNA for the CDR3: TGCGCCAGCAGCCAAGTGGCGGATGGCTACACCTTC.

J is TRBJ1-4 and V is TRBV19, with 7 bases identical to TRBD1. The CDR3 is made up of 13 amino acids. Germline CDR1 is LNHDA and CDR2 is SQIVND (reference sequence). The CDR3 reads CASGGLDNEKLFF. The CDR3 region has the DNA TGTGCGTCAGGGGGGCTCGATAATGAAAAACTGTTTTTT.

This chain links TRBV9 with TRBJ1-6; 7 nucleotides match TRBD1. Germline V CDR1 and CDR2: SGDLS, YYNGEE. The V gene end was trimmed by 4 bases and the J gene end by 6 bases; junction bases not matched to a gene: 7. This CDR3 is built from 15 residues. In DNA, the CDR3 is TGTGCCAGCAGCCCTGGACAGGTTCCTAATTCACCCCTCCACTTT. Amino acids: CASSPGQVPNSPLHF.

This chain links TRBV13 with TRBJ2-7; TRBD1 matches at 11 bases. With 5 bases clipped from V and 7 bases from J, the junction kept 10 bases outside the gene matches. Germline V gives CDR1 PRHDT, CDR2 FYEKMQ (reference sequence). The CDR3 contains 15 residues. The CDR3 DNA is TGTGCCAGCAGCGATACCGGGACAGGGGGAAGTGAGCAGTACTTC. Translated, it gives CASSDTGTGGSEQYF.